These 27 T cell receptor beta chains were sequenced from one sample in a study of T cell changes during pregnancy in multiple sclerosis. Profiled with immunoSEQ multiplex PCR; TCRdb holds only in-frame clones, not every one. The sample includes over 45,000 clones, 85% to 90% of them seen just once. Sequenced here: CD4+ T cells from peripheral blood mononuclear cells, sampled in the first trimester of pregnancy. Receptors originate from a female donor with multiple sclerosis, enrolled in a pregnancy study.

The V call is TRBV4-2, the J call TRBJ2-3; 15 bases align to TRBD2. Germline V gene data show CDR1 as LGHNA and CDR2 as YNFKEQ. With 4 bases clipped from V and 0 bases from J, the junction kept 8 bases outside the gene matches. CDR3 size: 19 residues. CDR3 sequence reads: CASSPGLAGGPLSTDTQYF. The CDR3 DNA is TGTGCCAGCAGCCCGGGACTAGCGGGGGGACCCTTAAGCACAGATACGCAGTATTTT.

The chain couples TRBV19 to TRBJ2-2; TRBD1 agrees at 8 bases. Germline CDR1 reads LNHDA; CDR2 reads SQIVND (reference sequence). This CDR3 contains 11 residues. The chain's CDR3 is CGRTGRRELFF. In nucleotides, the CDR3 is TGTGGGCGGACAGGGCGAAGGGAGCTGTTTTTT.

This chain joins TRBV6-5 and TRBJ1-1, with 9 bases fitting TRBD1. V dropped 4 bases and J dropped 6; count of bases not matched to a gene: 9. Germline assignment: CDR1 MNHEY and CDR2 SVGAGI. The CDR3 contains 15 residues. CDR3: CASSSTGGAMAEAFF. The CDR3 nucleotides read TGTGCCAGCAGTTCCACAGGGGGCGCAATGGCTGAAGCTTTCTTT.

The chain employs TRBV7-2 and TRBJ2-7, with 8 bases fitting TRBD1. Germline assignment: CDR1 SGHTA and CDR2 FQGNSA. The J segment lost 6 bases and the V segment lost 4 bases, leaving 2 bases of the junction unmatched. The CDR3 loop spans 12 amino acids. The CDR3 spells CASSSTGAEQYF. The CDR3 bases are TGTGCCAGCAGCTCGACAGGGGCCGAGCAGTACTTC.

This clone has a handful of counts. This chain links TRBV27 with TRBJ1-2, with D tentatively TRBD1 (6 bases). The CDR3 sequence is 15 residues long. Trimming took off 0 bases at V and 4 bases at J, with 12 bases between the two ends. The germline V gene has CDR1 MNHEY and CDR2 SMNVEV (reference sequence). The CDR3 here is CASSLSAQGTYGYTF. DNA for the CDR3: TGTGCCAGCAGTTTATCCGCACAGGGAACCTATGGCTACACCTTC.

This chain uses TRBV7-2 with TRBJ2-7; 7 bases match TRBD1. V was pared by 5 bases and J by 1 base, with 8 bases of the junction left unmatched. The germline CDR1 and CDR2 sequences are SGHTA and FQGNSA. The CDR3 is 15 residues long. The CDR3 nucleotides read TGTGCCAGCAGCCCCGTCCCGGACAGGTCCTACGAGCAGTACTTC. This translates into CASSPVPDRSYEQYF.

The chain combines TRBV28 with TRBJ1-5; 9 nucleotides align to TRBD1. The CDR3 spans 16 residues. The V segment lost 5 bases and the J segment 1 base; nucleotides outside the gene matches: 6. Germline V lookup: CDR1 MDHEN, CDR2 SYDVKM. CDR3 coding DNA: TGTGCCAGCAGTCTCGACAGGGGGTTAAGCAATCAGCCCCAGCATTTT. Translating it yields CASSLDRGLSNQPQHF.

The chain recombines TRBV19 with TRBJ1-6; TRBD1 aligns across 7 bases. Germline V gives CDR1 LNHDA, CDR2 SQIVND (reference sequence). The CDR3 loop spans 15 amino acids. The V segment lost 9 bases and the J segment 7 bases; nucleotides outside the gene matches: 12. As DNA, the CDR3 is TGTGCCAGCAAACAGGGACAGCTTATAAATTCACCCCTCCACTTT. It specifies CASKQGQLINSPLHF.

The rearrangement uses TRBV7-2 and TRBJ2-1; TRBD1 is a possible D gene (6 bases). Per germline, CDR1 SGHTA and CDR2 FQGNSA. CDR3 size: 13 residues. Trimming cost V 3 bases and J 8 bases, with 11 bases left between them. The CDR3 nucleotides read TGTGCCAGCAGCTTTAGGGCAGGGGATGAGCAGTTCTTC. It yields the protein CASSFRAGDEQFF.

This sequence joins TRBV27 and TRBJ1-3; no reliable D call. The CDR3 spans 16 residues. The germline V and J ends were trimmed by 4 bases and 2 bases, with 15 bases remaining between them. CDR1 and CDR2 (germline): MNHEY, SMNVEV (reference sequence). CDR3 sequence reads: CASSSYLDGPGNTIYF. Written as DNA, the CDR3 is TGTGCCAGCAGTTCCTACCTAGACGGCCCTGGAAACACCATATATTTT.

This chain uses TRBV9 with TRBJ1-1, with D perhaps matching TRBD1 (5 bases). CDR3 length equals 14 residues. Germline lookup yields CDR1 SGDLS and CDR2 YYNGEE. Trimming left V 1 base short and J 1 base short, with 8 bases between. CDR3 DNA: TGTGCCAGCAGCGTACAAACAGGGAACACTGAAGCTTTCTTT. Protein: CASSVQTGNTEAFF.

The sample holds a few counts of this clone. This chain joins TRBV7-2 and TRBJ2-1; D ambiguous. The germline gives CDR1 SGHTA, CDR2 FQGNSA. V lost 4 bases, J lost 8 bases, and 12 bases lay in between. This CDR3 comprises 13 residues. DNA for the CDR3: TGTGCCAGCAGCTCTCGATATCGGGATGAGCAGTTCTTC. The encoded protein is CASSSRYRDEQFF.

The chain combines TRBV2 with TRBJ1-6; 8 bases agree with TRBD1. Per germline, CDR1 SNHLY and CDR2 FYNNEI. CDR3 length: 15 residues. Unmatched junction bases numbered 6, after V lost 3 bases and J lost 8 bases. The CDR3 loop is CASSDTGTGHSPLHF. CDR3 sequence (DNA): TGTGCCAGCAGTGACACTGGGACAGGACATTCACCCCTCCACTTT. The entire variable domain, with the rest obtained from reference TRBV2 and TRBJ1-6, is as follows: EPEVTQTPSHQVTQMGQEVILRCVPISNHLYFYWYRQILGQKVEFLVSFYNNEISEKSEIFDDQFSVERPDGSNFTLKIRSTKLEDSAMYFCASSDTGTGHSPLHFGNGTRLTVT.

J is TRBJ2-7 and V is TRBV2, with D possibly matching TRBD2 (6 bases). Germline CDR1 is SNHLY and CDR2 is FYNNEI. The CDR3 spans 15 residues. Trimming cost V 1 base and J 0 bases, with 10 bases left between them. DNA for the CDR3: TGTGCCAGCAGTGAAGAGCGGGCCGACTCCTACGAGCAGTACTTC. As protein: CASSEERADSYEQYF.

The chain employs TRBV19 and TRBJ2-1, with 13 bases that match TRBD2. With V trimmed by 5 bases and J by 8 bases, 12 bases remained unmatched. Germline V gene lookup returns CDR1 LNHDA and CDR2 SQIVND (reference sequence). The CDR3 spans 17 residues. DNA of the CDR3: TGTGCCAGTAGTTACCGGGGACTAGCGGGACTATACGATGAGCAGTTCTTC. It encodes CASSYRGLAGLYDEQFF.

The chain has TRBV4-3 and TRBJ2-7; D may be TRBD1 (6 bases). From germline, CDR1 is LGHNA and CDR2 YSLEER. The CDR3 has 15 amino acids. Between the trimmed V and J ends, which lost 1 base and 1 base, there was a span of 11 bases. In DNA form, the CDR3 reads TGCGCCAGCAGCCAAGGGCAGGGGAGTTCCTACGAGCAGTACTTC. Protein sequence: CASSQGQGSSYEQYF.

This sequence joins TRBV2 and TRBJ1-4, with 10 bases lining up with TRBD1. The ends lost 5 bases at V and 7 bases at J; junction bases unmatched: 7. The CDR3 contains 15 residues. CDR1 is SNHLY, CDR2 FYNNEI, per germline. The CDR3 DNA reads as TGTGCCAGCAGTCCGAGGACAGGGGGAGTTGAAAAACTGTTTTTT. Its translation: CASSPRTGGVEKLFF.

This clone was counted a single time. This chain links TRBV9 with TRBJ2-1; a weak D match, TRBD2 (5 bases). The V gene's germline CDR1 is SGDLS and CDR2 YYNGEE. V was clipped by 0 bases and J by 5 bases, with 15 bases between them. The CDR3 loop spans 16 amino acids. The CDR3 loop is CASSVAVANFDNEQFF. DNA for the CDR3: TGTGCCAGCAGCGTAGCGGTAGCGAATTTCGACAATGAGCAGTTCTTC.

This rearrangement joins TRBV28 to TRBJ1-6; D gene ambiguous. The ends were cut back, 0 bases at V and 5 bases at J, with 5 bases in the middle. Per the germline V gene, CDR1 is MDHEN and CDR2 is SYDVKM. The CDR3 runs to 14 residues. CDR3 sequence: CASSLWEDNSPLHF. The CDR3 DNA sequence: TGTGCCAGCAGTTTATGGGAGGATAATTCACCCCTCCACTTT.

This chain uses TRBV20-1 with TRBJ2-1, with TRBD1 as a possible D gene (5 bases). Germline V gene sequence: CDR1 DFQATT, CDR2 SNEGSKA (reference sequence). The CDR3 has 11 residues. V was trimmed by 3 bases and J by 11 bases, leaving 11 bases between them. The CDR3, as DNA: TGCAGTGCTAGTTATGACAGAAAGCAGTTCTTC. Its protein product is CSASYDRKQFF.

The chain carries TRBV7-9 and TRBJ1-1, with 9 bases identical to TRBD1. V lost 5 bases and J lost 1; bases outside the gene matches: 5. Germline V lookup: CDR1 SEHNR, CDR2 FQNEAQ (reference sequence). This CDR3 region has 15 residues. As DNA, the CDR3 is TGTGCCAGCAGCCCAGGGACAGGGAGGAACACTGAAGCTTTCTTT. It is translated as CASSPGTGRNTEAFF.

V is TRBV5-1 and J is TRBJ2-7, with D possibly TRBD1 on 6 matching bases. This CDR3 is 15 amino acids long. Germline CDR1 reads SGHRS; CDR2 reads YFSETQ. V was shortened by 4 bases and J by 0 bases, with 14 bases between the two germline ends. Written as DNA, the CDR3 is TGCGCCAGCAGCGCCCGGGACACCGTCTCCTACGAGCAGTACTTC. Translating it yields CASSARDTVSYEQYF.

The V gene is TRBV18, the J gene TRBJ2-2, with 9 bases aligning to TRBD2. The germline CDR1 and CDR2 sequences are KGHSH and LQKENI. The J segment lost 2 bases and the V segment lost 3 bases, leaving 1 base of the junction unmatched. The CDR3 extends over 15 amino acids. The CDR3 bases are TGTGCCAGCTCACCTAGCGGGAGTAACACCGGGGAGCTGTTTTTT. Its protein product is CASSPSGSNTGELFF.

The chain carries TRBV28 and TRBJ2-1; TRBD2 might be the D (6 bases). Deletions cut 2 bases from V and 0 bases from J, with 11 bases between. This CDR3 has 16 amino acids. Germline values: CDR1 MDHEN, CDR2 SYDVKM. The CDR3 protein is CASSLSLASSYNEQFF. CDR3 coding DNA: TGTGCCAGCAGTTTAAGCCTAGCGTCCTCCTACAATGAGCAGTTCTTC.

The gene calls are TRBV19 and TRBJ1-1; D not certain. Germline-derived CDR1 and CDR2 are LNHDA and SQIVND (reference sequence). The ends were cut back, 3 bases at V and 3 bases at J, with 8 bases in the middle. This CDR3 has 13 residues. The CDR3 sequence is CASSIREDTEAFF. The CDR3 DNA is TGTGCCAGTAGTATCCGGGAAGACACTGAAGCTTTCTTT.

The chain carries TRBV5-8 and TRBJ1-4; 8 bases map to TRBD1. The germline CDR1 and CDR2 sequences are SGHTS and YDEGEE. Trimming removed 4 bases from V and 2 bases from J; junction bases left unmatched: 7. The CDR3 sequence is 16 residues long. The CDR3 bases are TGTGCCAGCAGCCTCGCCGGACAGGGCACTAATGAAAAACTGTTTTTT. The encoded protein is CASSLAGQGTNEKLFF.

The V gene is TRBV6-1, the J gene TRBJ1-2; a weak D match, TRBD1 (5 bases). Trimming cost V 4 bases and J 2 bases, with 11 bases left between them. The germline CDR1 and CDR2 sequences are MNHNS and SASEGT. The CDR3 consists of 14 residues. The CDR3: CASSAGQGNYGYTF. CDR3 coding DNA: TGTGCCAGCAGTGCAGGGCAGGGAAACTATGGCTACACCTTC.